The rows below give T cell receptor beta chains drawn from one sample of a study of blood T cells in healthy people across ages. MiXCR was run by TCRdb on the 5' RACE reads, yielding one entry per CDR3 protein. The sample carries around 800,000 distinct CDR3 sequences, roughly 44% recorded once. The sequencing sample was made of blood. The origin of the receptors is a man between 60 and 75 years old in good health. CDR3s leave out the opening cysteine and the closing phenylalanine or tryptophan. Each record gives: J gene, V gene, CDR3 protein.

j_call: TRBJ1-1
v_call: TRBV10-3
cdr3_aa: AISAEGAKNTEAF

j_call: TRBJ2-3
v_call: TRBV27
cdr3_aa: ASSSSRWESTDTQY

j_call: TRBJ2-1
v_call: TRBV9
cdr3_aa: ASSPGFNEQF

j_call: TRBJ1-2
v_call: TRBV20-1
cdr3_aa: SASYDEDGYT

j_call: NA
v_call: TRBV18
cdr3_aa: ASSPGIGGETQY

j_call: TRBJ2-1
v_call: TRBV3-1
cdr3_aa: ASSQGTGFFNEQF

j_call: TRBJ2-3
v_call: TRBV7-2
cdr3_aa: ASTLLSTDTQY

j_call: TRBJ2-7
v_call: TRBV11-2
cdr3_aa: ASSSLGQGRSYEQY

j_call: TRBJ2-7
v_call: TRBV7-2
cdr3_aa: ASSSTGTGFYEQY

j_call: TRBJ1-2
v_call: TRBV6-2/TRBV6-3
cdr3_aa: ATTDAGKGGYYGYT

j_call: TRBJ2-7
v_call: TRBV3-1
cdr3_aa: ASSPGLAGGSYEQY

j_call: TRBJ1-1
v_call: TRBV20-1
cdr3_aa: SAQSQQGRGTEAF

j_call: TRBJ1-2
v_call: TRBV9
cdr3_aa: ASSAGRPNLAYGYT

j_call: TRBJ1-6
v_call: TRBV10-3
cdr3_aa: AISEGPSNSSLH

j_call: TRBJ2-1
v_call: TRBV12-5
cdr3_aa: ASGKGASINEQF

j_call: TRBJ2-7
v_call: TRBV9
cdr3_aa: ASSVGLESHGVYEQY

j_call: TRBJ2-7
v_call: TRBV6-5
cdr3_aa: ASSYFGSEQY

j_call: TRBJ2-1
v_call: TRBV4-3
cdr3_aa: ASSQDGQGVYNEQF

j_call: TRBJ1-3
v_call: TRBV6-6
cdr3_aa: ASSYRLYSSGNTIY

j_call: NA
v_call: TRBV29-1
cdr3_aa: SGRDRQETQF

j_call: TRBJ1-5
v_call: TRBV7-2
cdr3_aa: ASSLAVGLQPQH

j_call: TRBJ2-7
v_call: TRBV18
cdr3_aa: ASIHPNNRYEQY